The 23 T cell receptor beta chains below were found in one sample sequenced in a study of blood T cell repertoires in COVID-19. The table came from immunoSEQ multiplex PCR; TCRdb's copy has only in-frame clones and leaves some out. In the table there are around 160,000 clones, 80% of which are singletons. Sequencing used peripheral blood. These receptor sequences come from a man aged 55 to 70 with active or convalescent COVID-19.

A remark on this clone: One end of the junction does not line up with germline, which may come from a read error. The rearrangement joins TRBV6-5 to TRBJ2-7; D uncertain. Looked up from germline, CDR1 is MNHEY and CDR2 is SVGAGI. The CDR3 contains 13 residues. The CDR3 protein is CASGYGGSYEQYF. In DNA, the CDR3 is TGTGCCAGCGGTTATGGCGGATCCTACGAGCAGTACTTC.

This chain connects TRBV5-6 to TRBJ2-5, with 7 bases fitting TRBD1. The CDR3 has 14 residues. Germline CDR1 and CDR2: SGHDT and YYEEEE. V gave up 5 bases and J gave up 4 bases; unmatched junction bases: 8. This chain's CDR3 is CASRKDREGETQYF. The CDR3 nucleotides read TGTGCCAGCAGGAAAGACAGGGAAGGAGAGACCCAGTACTTC.

The rearrangement joins TRBV27 to TRBJ1-2, with D hard to call. Germline V gives CDR1 MNHEY, CDR2 SMNVEV (reference sequence). This CDR3 spans 14 amino acids. V lost 3 bases and J 4 bases, leaving 12 bases between the germline ends. The DNA for the CDR3 is TGTGCCAGCAGTTTTAAGCCTATCGGCTATGGCTACACCTTC. Amino acid sequence: CASSFKPIGYGYTF.

The rearrangement links TRBV18 to TRBJ1-2; no firm D call. This CDR3 contains 13 residues. The V gene lost 4 bases and the J gene lost 8 bases, with 14 bases spanning the gap. CDR1 and CDR2 (germline): KGHSH, LQKENI. The CDR3 region has the DNA TGTGCCAGCTCACTTAGTCGGGAGGACGGCTACACCTTC. It yields the protein CASSLSREDGYTF.

The chain has TRBV6-6 and TRBJ2-3; maybe TRBD1 (5 bases). Germline values: CDR1 MNHNY, CDR2 SVGAGI (reference sequence). The CDR3 has 15 residues. With 1 base removed from V and 2 bases from J, the gap between germline ends came to 10 bases. The CDR3 sequence is CASSYWGRPTDTQYF. CDR3 in DNA: TGTGCCAGCAGTTACTGGGGCAGGCCCACAGATACGCAGTATTTT.

This clone was picked up one time. The chain is built from TRBV5-1 and TRBJ2-3, with TRBD2 matching over 7 bases. Germline V CDR1 and CDR2: SGHRS, YFSETQ. J gave up 2 bases and V 0 bases, and 9 bases lay outside the gene matches. CDR3 size: 17 residues. CDR3 residues: CASSLAQSSGYTDTQYF. The DNA for the CDR3 is TGCGCCAGCAGCTTGGCCCAGTCTAGCGGATACACAGATACGCAGTATTTT.

The CDR3 nucleotides are TGCGCCAGCAGCCACACCGGGTCGGGTCAGCCCCAGCATTTT. It specifies CASSHTGSGQPQHF. J is TRBJ1-5 and V is TRBV4-1; D is undetermined. Germline V gene sequence: CDR1 MGHRA, CDR2 YSYEKL. The CDR3 is made up of 14 amino acids. Trimming took 3 bases from V and 6 from J, leaving 12 bases between them.

This clone was seen more than once but under ten times. The chain carries TRBV27 and TRBJ1-1; tentatively, D is TRBD1 (6 bases). The CDR3 contains 15 residues. Trimming removed 3 bases from V and 0 bases from J, with 11 bases in between. CDR1 MNHEY and CDR2 SMNVEV come from the germline V gene (reference sequence). Written as DNA, the CDR3 is TGTGCCAGCAGTTTTCGGACAGACATGAACACTGAAGCTTTCTTT. Protein: CASSFRTDMNTEAFF.

This clone was counted only a few times. V is TRBV19 and J is TRBJ2-2; the D is unclear. Germline-derived CDR1 and CDR2 are LNHDA and SQIVND (reference sequence). The CDR3 is made up of 16 amino acids. Trimming shortened V by 3 bases and J by 0 bases, and 11 bases separated the two germline ends. The CDR3 here is CASSMGRQTNTGELFF. CDR3 coding DNA: TGTGCCAGTAGTATGGGCCGACAAACGAACACCGGGGAGCTGTTTTTT.

This clone appeared a single time. V is TRBV29-1 and J is TRBJ2-1; no definite D call. The V end lost 3 bases, the J end lost 3 bases, and 6 bases lay between the germline ends. Germline V gene sequence: CDR1 SQVTM, CDR2 ANQGSEA. The CDR3 loop spans 12 amino acids. The chain's CDR3 is CSVERGYNEQFF. The DNA of the CDR3 is TGCAGCGTTGAGAGAGGCTACAATGAGCAGTTCTTC.

The V and J genes are TRBV27 and TRBJ2-7, with a possible D match to TRBD1 (7 bases). The V gene lost 3 bases and the J gene lost 2 bases, with 11 bases spanning the gap. There are 14 residues in the CDR3. Germline V gene sequence: CDR1 MNHEY, CDR2 SMNVEV (reference sequence). Here the CDR3 reads CASSFQGGPYEQYF. Written as DNA, the CDR3 is TGTGCCAGCAGTTTTCAGGGGGGCCCCTACGAGCAGTACTTC.

J is TRBJ2-5 and V is TRBV7-5; the D call TRBD2 from the table was never checked on the DNA. TRBV7-5 is classified as a pseudogene. The CDR3 is 17 residues long. CDR3 amino acids: CVRSFAGPPKNIQTQYF. CDR3 DNA sequence: TGTGTCAGAAGCTTTGCGGGTCCACCGAAAAATATCCAGACCCAGTACTTC.

The chain has TRBV5-6 and TRBJ2-1; unclear D gene. Trimming shortened V by 0 bases and J by 6 bases, and 4 bases separated the two germline ends. This CDR3 spans 12 amino acids. CDR1 is SGHDT, CDR2 YYEEEE, per germline. DNA for the CDR3: TGTGCCAGCAGCTTGGCCATCAATGAGCAGTTCTTC. This sequence encodes CASSLAINEQFF.

This clone was detected once. This chain links TRBV5-6 with TRBJ2-7; 12 bases are a match to TRBD2. CDR1 is SGHDT and CDR2 is YYEEEE in the germline V gene. The CDR3 covers 16 residues. V lost 1 base, J lost 6 bases, and 8 bases stayed unmatched. The CDR3 loop is CASSLFRLAGATEQYF. CDR3 nucleotides: TGTGCCAGCAGCTTGTTCCGACTAGCGGGAGCAACCGAGCAGTACTTC.

The chain couples TRBV12-3 or TRBV12-4 to TRBJ1-2, with D possibly being TRBD1 (5 bases). The V and J ends lost 6 bases and 3 bases respectively, with 11 bases between them. CDR3 length: 13 residues. CDR3 residues: CASSLAGYYGYTF. Written as DNA, the CDR3 is TGTGCCAGCAGCCTCGCAGGGTACTATGGCTACACCTTC.

This clone has more than one count but fewer than ten. The V call is TRBV6-2 or TRBV6-3, the J call TRBJ1-2; D perhaps matches TRBD1 (6 bases). V was trimmed by 2 bases and J by 8 bases, leaving 21 bases between them. The germline CDR1 and CDR2 sequences are MNHEY and SVGEGT. The CDR3 extends over 16 amino acids. CDR3 loop: CASSYRLNTGNGGYTF. The CDR3 DNA is TGTGCCAGCAGTTACCGGTTAAACACAGGGAATGGCGGCTACACCTTC.

The chain carries TRBV10-3 and TRBJ1-6; the D gene is possibly TRBD1 (5 bases). V was trimmed by 2 bases and J by 10 bases, leaving 12 bases between them. CDR1 is ENHRY, CDR2 SYGVKD, per germline. The CDR3 spans 14 residues. The chain's CDR3 is CAISEVREDSPLHF. DNA for the CDR3: TGTGCCATCAGTGAGGTCAGGGAAGACTCACCCCTCCACTTT.

This chain connects TRBV12-3 or TRBV12-4 to TRBJ2-1; maybe TRBD1 (5 bases). The V gene lost 2 bases and the J gene lost 8 bases, with 10 bases spanning the gap. The length of the CDR3 is 13 residues. CDR3 nucleotides: TGTGCCAGCAGTTTACAGGGTCGGGATGAGCAGTTCTTC. Translated: CASSLQGRDEQFF.

V and J are TRBV12-3 or TRBV12-4 and TRBJ1-5, with no clear D. This CDR3 region has 12 residues. Trimming pared 6 bases from V and 7 bases from J, leaving 10 bases between. The CDR3 DNA reads TGTGCCAGCAGCCCGAGCGTACAGCCCCAGCATTTT. Protein sequence: CASSPSVQPQHF.

This chain uses TRBV28 with TRBJ2-5; tentatively, D is TRBD2 (6 bases). The CDR3 extends over 12 amino acids. V lost 9 bases and J lost 5, with 13 bases in between. Germline V CDR1 and CDR2: MDHEN, SYDVKM. This CDR3 is CASRGSRETQYF. CDR3 nucleotide sequence: TGTGCCAGTCGGGGGAGCAGGGAGACCCAGTACTTC.

This chain connects TRBV21-1 to TRBJ1-4; TRBD1 was called by the table and not checked on the DNA. TRBV21-1 is a listed pseudogene. The CDR3 is made up of 17 amino acids. The CDR3 DNA reads as TGTGCCAGCAGCAATATTAGTCTGGGACACTCTAATGAAAAACTGTTTTTT. Protein: CASSNISLGHSNEKLFF.

This chain connects TRBV20-1 to TRBJ2-7; TRBD2 aligns across 12 bases. V shed 6 bases, J shed 6 bases, and the junction held 18 bases outside the gene matches. The CDR3 spans 17 residues. Germline V gene data show CDR1 as DFQATT and CDR2 as SNEGSKA (reference sequence). The CDR3 protein is CSASPLGLAGGSAEQYF. The CDR3 region has the DNA TGCAGTGCCAGTCCTCTCGGGCTAGCGGGAGGGTCGGCCGAGCAGTACTTC.

This chain uses TRBV7-2 with TRBJ1-5; weak D call: TRBD1 (5 bases). CDR1 SGHTA and CDR2 FQGNSA come from the germline V gene. The V gene lost 5 bases and the J gene lost 6 bases, with 20 bases spanning the gap. The CDR3 is 16 amino acids. CDR3 DNA: TGTGCCAGCAGCCGGGGGGACTTATTGGGCGGTCAGCCCCAGCATTTT. As protein: CASSRGDLLGGQPQHF.